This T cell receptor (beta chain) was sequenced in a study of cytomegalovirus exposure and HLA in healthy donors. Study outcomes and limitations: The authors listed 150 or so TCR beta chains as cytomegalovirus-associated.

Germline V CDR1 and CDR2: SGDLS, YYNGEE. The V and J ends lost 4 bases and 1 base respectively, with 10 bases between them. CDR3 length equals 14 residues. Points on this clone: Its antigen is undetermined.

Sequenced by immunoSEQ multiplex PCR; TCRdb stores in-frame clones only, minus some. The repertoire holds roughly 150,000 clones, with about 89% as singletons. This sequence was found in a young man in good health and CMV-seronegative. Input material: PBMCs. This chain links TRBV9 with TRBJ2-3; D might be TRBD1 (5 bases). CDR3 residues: CASSPGLRTDTQYF. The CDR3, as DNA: TGTGCCAGCAGCCCAGGGTTACGCACAGATACGCAGTATTTT.